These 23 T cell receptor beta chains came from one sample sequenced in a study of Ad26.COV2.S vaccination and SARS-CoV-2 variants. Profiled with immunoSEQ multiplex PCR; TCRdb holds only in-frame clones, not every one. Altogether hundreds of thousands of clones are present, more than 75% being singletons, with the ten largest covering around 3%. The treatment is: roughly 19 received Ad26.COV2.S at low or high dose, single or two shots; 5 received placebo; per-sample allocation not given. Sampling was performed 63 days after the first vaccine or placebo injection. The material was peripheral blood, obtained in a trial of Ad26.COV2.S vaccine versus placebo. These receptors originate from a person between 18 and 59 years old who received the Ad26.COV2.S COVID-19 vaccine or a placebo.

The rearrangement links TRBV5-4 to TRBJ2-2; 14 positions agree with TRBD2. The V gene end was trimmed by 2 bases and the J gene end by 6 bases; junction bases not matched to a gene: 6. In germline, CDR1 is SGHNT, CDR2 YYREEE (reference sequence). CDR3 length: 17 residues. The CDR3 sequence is CASSFALTSGRAGELFF. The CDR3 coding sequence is TGTGCCAGCAGCTTCGCGCTGACTAGCGGGAGGGCCGGGGAGCTGTTTTTT.

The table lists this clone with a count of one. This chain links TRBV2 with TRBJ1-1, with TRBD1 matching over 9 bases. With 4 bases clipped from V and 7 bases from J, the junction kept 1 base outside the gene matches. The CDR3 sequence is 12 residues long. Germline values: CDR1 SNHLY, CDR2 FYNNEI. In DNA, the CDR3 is TGTGCCAGCAGTGGACAGGGGGTTGAAGCTTTCTTT. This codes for CASSGQGVEAFF.

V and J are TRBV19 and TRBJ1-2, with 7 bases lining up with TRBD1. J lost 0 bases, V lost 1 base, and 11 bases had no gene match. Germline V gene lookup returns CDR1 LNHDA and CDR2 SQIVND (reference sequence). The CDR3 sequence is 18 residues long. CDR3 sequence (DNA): TGTGCCAGTAGTATAGTTAAACAGCCCACAGGGGCTAACTATGGCTACACCTTC. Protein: CASSIVKQPTGANYGYTF.

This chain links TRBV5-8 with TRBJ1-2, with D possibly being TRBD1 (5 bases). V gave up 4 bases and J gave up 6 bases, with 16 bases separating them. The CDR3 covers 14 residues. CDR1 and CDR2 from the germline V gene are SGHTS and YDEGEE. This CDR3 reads CASSPMPGFHGYTF. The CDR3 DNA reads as TGTGCCAGCAGCCCGATGCCAGGGTTCCATGGCTACACCTTC. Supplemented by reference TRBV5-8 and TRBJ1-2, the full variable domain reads EAGVTQSPTHLIKTRGQQATLRCSPISGHTSVYWYQQALGLGLQFLLWYDEGEERNRGNFPPRFSGRQFPNYSSELNVNALELEDSALYLCASSPMPGFHGYTFGSGTRLTVV.

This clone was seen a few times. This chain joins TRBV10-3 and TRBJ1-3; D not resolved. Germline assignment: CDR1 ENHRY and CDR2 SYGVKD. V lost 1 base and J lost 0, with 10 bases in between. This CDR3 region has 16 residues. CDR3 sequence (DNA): TGTGCCATCAGTGAGTTCAGCATTAGCTCTGGAAACACCATATATTTT. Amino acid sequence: CAISEFSISSGNTIYF.

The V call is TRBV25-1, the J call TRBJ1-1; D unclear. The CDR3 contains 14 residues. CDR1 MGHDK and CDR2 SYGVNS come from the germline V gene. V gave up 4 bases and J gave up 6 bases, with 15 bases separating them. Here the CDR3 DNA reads TGTGCCAGCAGTGGACCGGAATGGCGGGCTGAAGCTTTCTTT. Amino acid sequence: CASSGPEWRAEAFF.

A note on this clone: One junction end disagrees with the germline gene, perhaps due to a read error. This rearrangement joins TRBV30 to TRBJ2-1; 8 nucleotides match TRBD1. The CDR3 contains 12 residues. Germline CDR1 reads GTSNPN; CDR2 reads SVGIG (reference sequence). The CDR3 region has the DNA TGCGCCCAACAATCAGGGGGCGTTGAGCAGTTCTTC. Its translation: CAQQSGGVEQFF.

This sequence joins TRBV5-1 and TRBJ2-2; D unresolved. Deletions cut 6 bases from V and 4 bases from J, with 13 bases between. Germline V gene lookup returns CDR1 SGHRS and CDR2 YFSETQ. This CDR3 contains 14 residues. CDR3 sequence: CASTQNGGTGELFF. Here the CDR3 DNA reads TGCGCCAGCACTCAAAACGGTGGCACCGGGGAGCTGTTTTTT.

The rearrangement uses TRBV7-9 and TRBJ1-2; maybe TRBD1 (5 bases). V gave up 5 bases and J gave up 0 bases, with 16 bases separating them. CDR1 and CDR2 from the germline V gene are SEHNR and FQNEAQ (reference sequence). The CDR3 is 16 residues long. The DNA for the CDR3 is TGTGCCAGCAGCGGCGGGGGGAGGGGCTCTAACTATGGCTACACCTTC. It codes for CASSGGGRGSNYGYTF.

Here the CDR3 reads CASSLGQASATNEKLFF. As DNA, the CDR3 is TGTGCCAGCAGCTTAGGGCAGGCGTCCGCAACTAATGAAAAACTGTTTTTT. J is TRBJ1-4 and V is TRBV7-9; no clear D. The CDR3 extends over 17 amino acids. From germline, CDR1 is SEHNR and CDR2 FQNEAQ (reference sequence). The V end was cut by 1 base, the J end by 0 bases, with 12 bases between.

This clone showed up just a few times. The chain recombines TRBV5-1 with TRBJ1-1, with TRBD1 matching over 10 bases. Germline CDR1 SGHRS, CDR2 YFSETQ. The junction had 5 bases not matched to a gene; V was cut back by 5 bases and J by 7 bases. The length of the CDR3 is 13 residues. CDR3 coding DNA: TGCGCCAGCAGGACAGGGGGCAAGAGTGAAGCTTTCTTT. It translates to CASRTGGKSEAFF.

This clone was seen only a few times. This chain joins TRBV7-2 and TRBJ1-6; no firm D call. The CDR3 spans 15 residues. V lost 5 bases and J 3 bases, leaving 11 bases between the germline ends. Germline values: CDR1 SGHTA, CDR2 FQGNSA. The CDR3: CASSPFRDYNSPLHF. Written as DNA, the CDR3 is TGTGCCAGCAGCCCATTCCGAGACTATAATTCACCCCTCCACTTT. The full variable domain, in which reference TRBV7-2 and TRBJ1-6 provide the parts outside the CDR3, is GAGVSQSPSNKVTEKGKDVELRCDPISGHTALYWYRQSLGQGLEFLIYFQGNSAPDKSGLPSDRFSAERTGGSVSTLTIQRTQQEDSAVYLCASSPFRDYNSPLHFGNGTRLTVT.

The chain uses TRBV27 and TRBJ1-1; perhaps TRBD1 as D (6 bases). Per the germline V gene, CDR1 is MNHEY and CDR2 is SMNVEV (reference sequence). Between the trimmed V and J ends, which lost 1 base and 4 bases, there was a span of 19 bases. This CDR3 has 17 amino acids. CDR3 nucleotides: TGTGCCAGCAGTTTATATTCGAGGGGGGGGCGGGGCACTGAAGCTTTCTTT. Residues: CASSLYSRGGRGTEAFF.

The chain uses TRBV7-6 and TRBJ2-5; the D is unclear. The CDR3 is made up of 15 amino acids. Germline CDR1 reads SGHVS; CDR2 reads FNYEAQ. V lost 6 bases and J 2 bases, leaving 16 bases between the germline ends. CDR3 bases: TGTGCCAGCAGTCCAACACATCGGTTTCAAGAGACCCAGTACTTC. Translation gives CASSPTHRFQETQYF.

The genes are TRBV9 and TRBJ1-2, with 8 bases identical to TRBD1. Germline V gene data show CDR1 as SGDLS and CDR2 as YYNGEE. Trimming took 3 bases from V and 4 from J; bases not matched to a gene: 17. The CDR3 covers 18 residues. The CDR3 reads CASSGHGDAGQGGYGYTF. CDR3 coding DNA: TGTGCCAGCAGCGGGCACGGTGATGCAGGACAGGGCGGCTATGGCTACACCTTC.

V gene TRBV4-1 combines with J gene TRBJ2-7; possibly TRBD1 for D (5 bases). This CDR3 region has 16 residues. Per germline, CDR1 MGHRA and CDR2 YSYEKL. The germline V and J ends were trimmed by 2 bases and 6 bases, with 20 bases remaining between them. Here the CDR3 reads CASSQTSTAYSSEQYF. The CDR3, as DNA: TGCGCCAGCAGCCAAACTTCGACAGCCTACTCCAGCGAGCAGTACTTC.

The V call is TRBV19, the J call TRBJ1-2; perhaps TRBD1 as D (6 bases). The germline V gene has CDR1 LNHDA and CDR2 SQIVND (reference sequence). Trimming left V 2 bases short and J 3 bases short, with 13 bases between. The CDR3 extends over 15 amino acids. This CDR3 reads CASSIQGRPDYGYTF. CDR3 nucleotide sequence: TGTGCCAGTAGTATACAGGGGAGACCGGACTATGGCTACACCTTC.

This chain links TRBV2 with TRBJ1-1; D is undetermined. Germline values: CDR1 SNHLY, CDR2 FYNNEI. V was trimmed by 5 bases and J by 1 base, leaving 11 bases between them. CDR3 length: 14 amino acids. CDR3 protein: CASSPQLGNTEAFF. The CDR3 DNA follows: TGTGCCAGCAGTCCTCAACTTGGGAACACTGAAGCTTTCTTT.

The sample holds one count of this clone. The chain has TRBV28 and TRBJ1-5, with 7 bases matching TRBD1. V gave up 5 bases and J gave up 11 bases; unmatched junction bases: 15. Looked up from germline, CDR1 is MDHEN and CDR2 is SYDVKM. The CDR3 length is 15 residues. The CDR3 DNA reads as TGTGCCAGCAGTCCCATGACAGGGTACACAGGGGCCCAGCATTTT. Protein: CASSPMTGYTGAQHF. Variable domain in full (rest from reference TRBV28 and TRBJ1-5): DVKVTQSSRYLVKRTGEKVFLECVQDMDHENMFWYRQDPGLGLRLIYFSYDVKMKEKGDIPEGYSVSREKKERFSLILESASTNQTSMYLCASSPMTGYTGAQHFGDGTRLSIL.

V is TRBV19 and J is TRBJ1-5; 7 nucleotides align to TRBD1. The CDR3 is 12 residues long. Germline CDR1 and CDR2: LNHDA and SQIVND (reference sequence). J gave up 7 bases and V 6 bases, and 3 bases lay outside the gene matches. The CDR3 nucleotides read TGTGCCAGTAGGACAGGGTCACAGCCCCAGCATTTT. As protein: CASRTGSQPQHF.

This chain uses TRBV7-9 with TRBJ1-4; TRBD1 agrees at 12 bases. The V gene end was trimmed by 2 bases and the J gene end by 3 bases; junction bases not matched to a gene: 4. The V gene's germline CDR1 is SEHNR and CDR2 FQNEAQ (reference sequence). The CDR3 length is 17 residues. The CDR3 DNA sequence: TGTGCCAGCAGCTTACGGGACAGGGGGCCGTCTAATGAAAAACTGTTTTTT. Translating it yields CASSLRDRGPSNEKLFF. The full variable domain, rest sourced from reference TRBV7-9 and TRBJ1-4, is DTGVSQNPRHKITKRGQNVTFRCDPISEHNRLYWYRQTLGQGPEFLTYFQNEAQLEKSRLLSDRFSAERPKGSFSTLEIQRTEQGDSAMYLCASSLRDRGPSNEKLFFGSGTQLSVL.

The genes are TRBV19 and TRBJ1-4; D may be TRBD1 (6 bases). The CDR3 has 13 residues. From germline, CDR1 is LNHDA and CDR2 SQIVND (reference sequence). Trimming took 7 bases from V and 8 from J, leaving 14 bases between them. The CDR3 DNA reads TGTGCCAGTACCGAACAGGGATCCGAAAAACTGTTTTTT. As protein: CASTEQGSEKLFF.

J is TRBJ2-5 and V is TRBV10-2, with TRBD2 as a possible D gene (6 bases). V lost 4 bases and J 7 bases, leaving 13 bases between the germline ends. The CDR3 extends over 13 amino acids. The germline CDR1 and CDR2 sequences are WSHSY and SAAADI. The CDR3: CASSVLEEGTQYF. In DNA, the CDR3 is TGCGCCAGCAGTGTACTAGAGGAGGGGACCCAGTACTTC.